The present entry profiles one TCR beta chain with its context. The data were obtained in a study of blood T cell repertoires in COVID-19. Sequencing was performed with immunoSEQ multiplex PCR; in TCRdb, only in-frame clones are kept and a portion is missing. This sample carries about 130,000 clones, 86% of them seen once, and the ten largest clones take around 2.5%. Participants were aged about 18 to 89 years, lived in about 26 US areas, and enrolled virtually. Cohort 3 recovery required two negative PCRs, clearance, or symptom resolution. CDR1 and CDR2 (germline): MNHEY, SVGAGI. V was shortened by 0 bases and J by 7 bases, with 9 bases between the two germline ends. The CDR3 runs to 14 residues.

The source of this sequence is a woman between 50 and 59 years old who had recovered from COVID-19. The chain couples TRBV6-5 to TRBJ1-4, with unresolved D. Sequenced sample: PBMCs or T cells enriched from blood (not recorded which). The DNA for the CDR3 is TGTGCCAGCAGTTACTCCCGTTGGGCTGAAAAACTGTTTTTT. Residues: CASSYSRWAEKLFF.